Shown below are 23 T cell receptor beta chains from a single sample sequenced in a study of shared clonotypes between healthy human individuals. Some clones are missing from TCRdb's copy, which holds only in-frame ones; the method was immunoSEQ multiplex PCR. The data show about 2.4 million clones, with 80% to 95% seen just once and approximately 0.35% held by the top ten. Sequencing was done on a sample of naive CD4+ T cells from PBMCs. Sample subset: CD45RA+ positively selected. The receptor set was obtained from a man in his late teens or twenties in good health. Some clones in this sample may be carry-over from other donors' samples.

This clone appeared a few times. V and J are TRBV30 and TRBJ1-2, with D uncertain. Germline V CDR1 and CDR2: GTSNPN, SVGIG (reference sequence). The CDR3 runs 13 residues. V dropped 2 bases and J dropped 8 bases, with 15 bases sitting between them. CDR3 bases: TGTGCCTGGAGTTCAGGCATCAGCTTGGGCTACACCTTC. Translation gives CAWSSGISLGYTF.

Details on this clone: Other DNA sequences within the sample encode an identical CDR3. This chain joins TRBV18 and TRBJ1-2; 10 bases agree with TRBD1. Germline assignment: CDR1 KGHSH and CDR2 LQKENI. The CDR3 covers 14 residues. The J segment lost 5 bases and the V segment lost 2 bases, leaving 2 bases of the junction unmatched. In nucleotides, the CDR3 is TGTGCCAGCTCACCAGGACAGGGGGATTATGGCTACACCTTC. This sequence encodes CASSPGQGDYGYTF.

The V and J genes are TRBV5-3 and TRBJ2-2, with D perhaps given as TRBD1 or TRBD2 (6 bases each). TRBV5-3 is an ORF, and what it does is uncertain. The CDR3 covers 16 residues. V was shortened by 0 bases and J by 2 bases, with 11 bases between the two germline ends. For the CDR3, the DNA is TGTGCCAGAAGCTTGGATGGAGGGGGAAACACCGGGGAGCTGTTTTTT. This sequence encodes CARSLDGGGNTGELFF.

The V and J genes are TRBV28 and TRBJ1-1, with D perhaps TRBD1 (6 bases). There are 13 residues in the CDR3. Germline values: CDR1 MDHEN, CDR2 SYDVKM. Between the trimmed V and J ends, which lost 5 bases and 10 bases, there was a span of 17 bases. CDR3: CASSQGTPQGAFF. The CDR3 DNA reads TGTGCCAGCAGTCAGGGGACCCCCCAGGGAGCTTTCTTT.

The chain combines TRBV15 with TRBJ1-1; no firm D call. Between the trimmed V and J ends, which lost 1 base and 0 bases, there was a span of 12 bases. Germline loops: CDR1 LNHNV, CDR2 YYDKDF (reference sequence). This CDR3 is built from 16 residues. The CDR3: CATSRGGRLMNTEAFF. The CDR3 nucleotides are TGTGCCACCAGCAGAGGAGGGCGGCTCATGAACACTGAAGCTTTCTTT. Filled out from reference TRBV15 and TRBJ1-1, the complete variable domain reads DAMVIQNPRYQVTQFGKPVTLSCSQTLNHNVMYWYQQKSSQAPKLLFHYYDKDFNNEADTPDNFQSRRPNTSFCFLDIRSPGLGDTAMYLCATSRGGRLMNTEAFFGQGTRLTVV.

This clone was seen only once. The junction departs from germline at one end; a sequencing error may be responsible. The rearrangement joins TRBV6-1 to TRBJ1-5; no definite D call. The CDR3 loop spans 14 amino acids. Looked up from germline, CDR1 is MNHNS and CDR2 is SASEGT. CDR3 in amino acids: CASSAGQSSQPQHF. The CDR3 coding sequence is TGTGCCAGCAGTGCTGGTCAGAGCAGTCAGCCCCAGCATTTT.

This clone was observed a single time. V and J are TRBV7-2 and TRBJ2-5; TRBD2 matches at 7 bases. The CDR3 totals 14 residues. Unmatched junction bases numbered 7, after V lost 4 bases and J lost 5 bases. Germline V lookup: CDR1 SGHTA, CDR2 FQGNSA. The CDR3 DNA sequence: TGTGCCAGCAGCTATCGCGGACTAGGGGAGACCCAGTACTTC. This encodes CASSYRGLGETQYF.

J is TRBJ2-3 and V is TRBV28, with TRBD2 identical over 9 bases. V shed 2 bases, J shed 0 bases, and the junction held 6 bases outside the gene matches. The CDR3 consists of 17 residues. Germline V gives CDR1 MDHEN, CDR2 SYDVKM. The CDR3 coding sequence is TGTGCCAGCAGTTTACCGGGGACTAGCACTAGCACAGATACGCAGTATTTT. Its translation: CASSLPGTSTSTDTQYF.

This chain uses TRBV7-6 with TRBJ1-5; D is possibly TRBD1 (5 bases). Germline CDR1 and CDR2: SGHVS and FNYEAQ. Trimming left V 0 bases short and J 2 bases short, with 14 bases between. The CDR3 has 17 amino acids. The CDR3: CASSLALSRGGNQPQHF. The CDR3 region has the DNA TGTGCCAGCAGCTTAGCGTTGAGCCGAGGGGGCAATCAGCCCCAGCATTTT. The full variable domain, its missing parts supplied by reference TRBV7-6 and TRBJ1-5, is GAGVSQSPRYKVTKRGQDVALRCDPISGHVSLYWYRQALGQGPEFLTYFNYEAQQDKSGLPNDRFSAERPEGSISTLTIQRTEQRDSAMYRCASSLALSRGGNQPQHFGDGTRLSIL.

The chain uses TRBV30 and TRBJ2-1, with TRBD2 as a possible D gene (5 bases). The CDR3 contains 12 residues. CDR1 and CDR2 from the germline V gene are GTSNPN and SVGIG (reference sequence). V lost 4 bases and J lost 6, with 10 bases in between. CDR3 nucleotide sequence: TGTGCCTGGAATCGGGGTTTCAATGAGCAGTTCTTC. It is translated as CAWNRGFNEQFF.

The J gene is TRBJ2-7, the V gene TRBV6-1; TRBD1 matches 8 bases. After removal of 6 bases from V and 0 bases from J, the junction contained 7 bases not matched to a gene. Germline CDR1 is MNHNS and CDR2 is SASEGT. This CDR3 has 15 amino acids. The CDR3 loop is CASSKDRGGSYEQYF. CDR3 coding DNA: TGTGCCAGCAGCAAAGACAGGGGAGGCTCCTACGAGCAGTACTTC.

As DNA, the CDR3 is TGTGCCAGCAGGCAGGAACCCTACAGGGAAAGCGAAAGTGGCTACACCTTC. Its protein is CASRQEPYRESESGYTF. The genes are TRBV27 and TRBJ1-2, with D possibly matching TRBD1 (6 bases). The CDR3 runs to 17 residues. The V end was cut by 6 bases, the J end by 7 bases, with 27 bases between. Germline CDR1 and CDR2: MNHEY and SMNVEV (reference sequence).

J is TRBJ2-1 and V is TRBV30; 10 nucleotides line up with TRBD2. The CDR3 length is 15 residues. CDR1 is GTSNPN and CDR2 is SVGIG in the germline V gene (reference sequence). V shed 4 bases and J 9 bases; nucleotides not matched to a gene: 12. CDR3 in DNA: TGTGCCTGGACCGGGACTAGCGCCACCCTGGGTGAGCAGTTCTTC. It yields the protein CAWTGTSATLGEQFF. Supplemented by reference TRBV30 and TRBJ2-1, the full variable domain reads SQTIHQWPATLVQPVGSPLSLECTVEGTSNPNLYWYRQAAGRGLQLLFYSVGIGQISSEVPQNLSASRPQDRQFILSSKKLLLSDSGFYLCAWTGTSATLGEQFFGPGTRLTVL.

This clone showed up just once. The chain combines TRBV7-9 with TRBJ2-7, with 9 bases aligning to TRBD2. Trimming cost V 2 bases and J 0 bases; bases outside gene matches: 2. Germline V CDR1 and CDR2: SEHNR, FQNEAQ (reference sequence). This CDR3 has 15 amino acids. CDR3 region: CASSLLAGFSYEQYF. For the CDR3, the DNA is TGTGCCAGCAGCTTACTAGCGGGGTTCTCCTACGAGCAGTACTTC.

V usage is TRBV5-4 and J usage is TRBJ2-3, with TRBD2 identical over 7 bases. The V gene end was trimmed by 1 base and the J gene end by 6 bases; junction bases not matched to a gene: 8. The CDR3 covers 15 residues. The germline V gene has CDR1 SGHNT and CDR2 YYREEE (reference sequence). The CDR3: CASSLPTGGRDTQYF. The CDR3 DNA follows: TGTGCCAGCAGCTTGCCGACGGGAGGAAGGGATACGCAGTATTTT.

In DNA form, the CDR3 reads TGTGCCAGCAGCCCAGGTGGGGAGGATACGCAGTATTTT. Its translation: CASSPGGEDTQYF. V usage is TRBV9 and J usage is TRBJ2-3; maybe TRBD2 (5 bases). The CDR3 is made up of 13 amino acids. Trimming left V 4 bases short and J 6 bases short, with 12 bases between. Germline CDR1 is SGDLS and CDR2 is YYNGEE. The full variable domain, with the rest looked up from reference TRBV9 and TRBJ2-3, is DSGVTQTPKHLITATGQRVTLRCSPRSGDLSVYWYQQSLDQGLQFLIQYYNGEERAKGNILERFSAQQFPDLHSELNLSSLELGDSALYFCASSPGGEDTQYFGPGTRLTVL.

This CDR3 reads CASSLELRSPQYF. As DNA, the CDR3 is TGTGCCAGCAGTCTGGAACTTAGATCCCCGCAGTATTTT. The rearrangement uses TRBV2 and TRBJ2-3; no firm D call. CDR1 SNHLY and CDR2 FYNNEI come from the germline V gene. V lost 5 bases, J lost 10 bases, and 16 bases lay in between. The CDR3 spans 13 residues.

The chain has TRBV29-1 and TRBJ1-2; D is perhaps TRBD1 (5 bases). The CDR3 extends over 12 amino acids. The germline CDR1 and CDR2 sequences are SQVTM and ANQGSEA. V lost 2 bases to trimming and J lost 12 bases, with 16 bases between them. Here the CDR3 reads CSVEQSNGGNTF. DNA of the CDR3: TGCAGCGTTGAACAATCCAACGGGGGGAACACCTTC.

V gene TRBV28 combines with J gene TRBJ2-3; D remains ambiguous. V lost 2 bases and J lost 2, with 8 bases in between. The CDR3 extends over 14 amino acids. CDR1 MDHEN and CDR2 SYDVKM come from the germline V gene. This CDR3 reads CASSLGQYTDTQYF. The CDR3 nucleotides are TGTGCCAGCAGTTTAGGCCAGTACACAGATACGCAGTATTTT.

The V and J genes are TRBV4-3 and TRBJ2-7, with D unclear. There are 15 residues in the CDR3. The V end lost 1 base, the J end lost 3 bases, and 13 bases lay between the germline ends. Germline V gives CDR1 LGHNA, CDR2 YSLEER. The CDR3 DNA is TGCGCCAGCAGCCAAGCCTTCCAGGAACTCTACGAGCAGTACTTC. It encodes CASSQAFQELYEQYF.

J is TRBJ2-2 and V is TRBV7-2, with a possible D match to TRBD2 (6 bases). Trimming took off 5 bases at V and 5 bases at J, with 18 bases between the two ends. The CDR3 is 16 residues long. CDR1 SGHTA and CDR2 FQGNSA come from the germline V gene. The CDR3 DNA follows: TGTGCCAGCAGCCGAGACGAGGGCGGGACTACCGGGGAGCTGTTTTTT. Its translation: CASSRDEGGTTGELFF.

The rearrangement links TRBV7-2 to TRBJ2-3; 7 bases fit TRBD2. CDR1 is SGHTA, CDR2 FQGNSA, per germline. V dropped 2 bases and J dropped 4; count of bases not matched to a gene: 3. The CDR3 has 14 amino acids. The CDR3 DNA sequence: TGTGCCAGCAGCTTAAGGCTAGCGGCAGATACGCAGTATTTT. It translates to CASSLRLAADTQYF. The full variable domain, rest sourced from reference TRBV7-2 and TRBJ2-3, is GAGVSQSPSNKVTEKGKDVELRCDPISGHTALYWYRQSLGQGLEFLIYFQGNSAPDKSGLPSDRFSAERTGGSVSTLTIQRTQQEDSAVYLCASSLRLAADTQYFGPGTRLTVL.

The chain combines TRBV6-5 with TRBJ2-7; maybe TRBD2 (5 bases). Germline V gene sequence: CDR1 MNHEY, CDR2 SVGAGI. The CDR3 has 15 amino acids. With 6 bases removed from V and 2 bases from J, the gap between germline ends came to 17 bases. The CDR3, as DNA: TGTGCCAGCAGGAGGGATTCGGCGAGAACCTACGAGCAGTACTTC. Its protein product is CASRRDSARTYEQYF.